A selection of T cell receptor beta chains follows, all from one sample in a study of blood T cell repertoires in COVID-19. Measured with immunoSEQ multiplex PCR; TCRdb has only the in-frame clones, and not every one. The sample includes around 250,000 clones, 83% of them seen just once. The sequenced material came from peripheral blood. These TCRs come from a man aged 80 or over with acute or convalescent COVID-19. Each CDR3 is given with its conserved first and last residue. The D gene is left open where the match is weak. Expanded clones are given a class, and other clones once, few, many or no size at all.

V gene	J gene	clone size	D gene	CDR3 protein	CDR3 DNA
TRBV5-1	TRBJ2-5	NA	TRBD2	CASSLYGTSGRETQYF	TGCGCCAGCAGCCTCTATGGGACTAGCGGGAGAGAGACCCAGTACTTC
TRBV5-5	TRBJ2-2	NA	TRBD1	CASSAGQGMGELFF	TGTGCCAGCAGCGCGGGACAGGGTATGGGGGAGCTGTTTTTT
TRBV7-9	TRBJ2-5	NA	TRBD2	CASSLSGGRQETQYF	TGTGCCAGCAGCCTCAGCGGGGGCCGGCAAGAGACCCAGTACTTC
TRBV4-2	TRBJ2-7	NA	NA	CASSQAHPYKGTYEQYF	TGTGCCAGCAGCCAAGCTCATCCGTACAAGGGGACCTACGAGCAGTACTTC
TRBV9	TRBJ2-1	NA	NA	CASSPPGESWNEQFF	TGTGCCAGCAGCCCTCCCGGGGAGAGCTGGAATGAGCAGTTCTTC
TRBV28	TRBJ2-7	NA	NA	CASTTAGAGAYEQYF	TGTGCCAGCACCACCGCGGGGGCTGGGGCCTACGAGCAGTACTTC
TRBV6-5	TRBJ2-7	NA	NA	CASIGRVPTEPIF	TGTGCCAGCATCGGTCGGGTTCCAACCGAGCCTATTTTC
TRBV2	TRBJ1-4	NA	TRBD1	CASSDGGQGWYEKLFF	TGTGCCAGCAGTGATGGAGGACAGGGATGGTATGAAAAACTGTTTTTT
TRBV24-1	TRBJ2-2	NA	TRBD1	CATSDLRQGAYGELFF	TGTGCCACCAGTGATTTGCGGCAGGGGGCCTACGGGGAGCTGTTTTTT
TRBV6-5	TRBJ1-4	NA	TRBD1	CASSARQGSREKLFF	TGTGCCAGCAGCGCGAGACAGGGGTCGAGGGAAAAACTGTTTTTT
TRBV7-2	TRBJ1-2	NA	TRBD1	CASSRQTGIYTF	TGTGCCAGCAGCCGCCAGACAGGGATCTACACCTTC
TRBV19	TRBJ2-2	NA	NA	CASTEVGGANTGELFF	TGTGCCAGTACCGAGGTAGGGGGAGCGAACACCGGGGAGCTGTTTTTT
TRBV10-3	TRBJ1-5	NA	NA	CAISEQTAVEPQHF	TGTGCCATCAGTGAGCAGACGGCGGTGGAGCCCCAGCATTTT
TRBV5-1	TRBJ2-4	NA	NA	CASSSGEKNIQYF	TGCGCCAGCAGTTCCGGGGAAAAAAACATTCAGTACTTC
TRBV27	TRBJ2-3	few	NA	CASGRSTDTQYF	TGTGCCAGCGGGAGGAGCACAGATACGCAGTATTTT
TRBV5-1	TRBJ2-2	NA	NA	CASSLEGGSTNTGELFF	TGCGCCAGCAGCTTGGAAGGCGGTTCCACTAACACCGGGGAGCTGTTTTTT
TRBV7-8	TRBJ1-4	NA	NA	CASSSTNEKLFF	TGTGCCAGCAGCTCTACCAATGAAAAACTGTTTTTT
TRBV5-1	TRBJ2-7	NA	TRBD1	CASSIGQGEEQYF	TGCGCCAGCAGCATTGGACAGGGCGAAGAGCAGTACTTC
TRBV25-1	TRBJ2-7	NA	NA	CASSTTYEQYF	TGTGCCAGCAGTACTACCTACGAGCAGTACTTC
TRBV19	TRBJ2-1	NA	TRBD1	CASSPNRDRPYNEQFF	TGTGCCAGTAGCCCTAACCGGGACAGGCCCTACAATGAGCAGTTCTTC
TRBV5-8	TRBJ1-2	NA	TRBD1	CASSAGQGVYGYTF	TGTGCCAGCAGCGCAGGACAGGGAGTCTATGGCTACACCTTC
TRBV28	TRBJ1-6	NA	NA	CASSGGDPVPKDSPLHF	TGTGCCAGCAGTGGGGGGGACCCGGTTCCGAAAGATTCACCCCTCCACTTT
TRBV13	TRBJ1-2	NA	NA	CASSFGPTAADYGYTF	TGTGCCAGCAGCTTTGGCCCGACGGCAGCGGACTATGGCTACACCTTC
TRBV7-6	TRBJ2-2	NA	NA	CASSLRAGELFF	TGTGCCAGCAGCTTACGGGCCGGGGAGCTGTTTTTT
TRBV13	TRBJ2-7	NA	TRBD1	CASSLPGQGALEQYF	TGTGCCAGCAGCTTACCGGGACAGGGGGCTCTCGAGCAGTACTTC
TRBV7-6	TRBJ2-2	few	TRBD2	CASSLGAGGTGELFF	TGTGCCAGCAGCTTAGGGGCGGGAGGAACCGGGGAGCTGTTTTTT
TRBV7-2	TRBJ2-6	NA	TRBD1	CASSLATGAGANVLTF	TGTGCCAGCAGCTTAGCTACAGGGGCTGGGGCCAACGTCCTGACTTTC
TRBV28	TRBJ2-7	NA	TRBD1	CASSLPQPPGQTYEQYF	TGTGCCAGCAGTCTACCCCAACCCCCGGGACAGACCTACGAGCAGTACTTC
TRBV7-9	TRBJ2-6	few	TRBD1	CASSPTGGAGANVLTF	TGTGCCAGCAGCCCTACAGGGGGCGCTGGGGCCAACGTCCTGACTTTC
TRBV5-1	TRBJ2-1	NA	NA	CASSPSSGLYHEQFF	TGCGCCAGCAGCCCCAGTAGCGGCCTTTACCATGAGCAGTTCTTC
TRBV24-1	TRBJ2-7	NA	NA	CATSDSAWAGTYEQYF	TGTGCCACCAGTGATTCGGCCTGGGCAGGGACCTACGAGCAGTACTTC
TRBV5-4	TRBJ2-3	NA	TRBD2	CASSLSSGGVTDTQYF	TGTGCCAGCAGCTTGAGTAGCGGGGGAGTCACAGATACGCAGTATTTT
TRBV6-5	TRBJ1-3	NA	NA	CASSSSNLAGNTIYF	TGTGCCAGCAGTTCCTCCAATTTAGCTGGAAACACCATATATTTT
TRBV3-1/TRBV3-2	TRBJ2-3	NA	TRBD2	CASSRHSSGTTDTQYF	TGTGCCAGCAGCCGGCACTCTAGCGGAACAACAGATACGCAGTATTTT
TRBV13	TRBJ1-2	NA	NA	CASSTRDTADGYTF	TGTGCCAGCAGCACCCGGGACACGGCTGATGGCTACACCTTC
TRBV11-2	TRBJ1-1	NA	TRBD1	CASSLGRGQGRAFF	TGTGCCAGCAGCTTAGGGAGGGGACAGGGTAGAGCTTTCTTT
TRBV7-6	TRBJ2-7	NA	NA	CASSPQGYAYEQYF	TGTGCCAGCAGCCCCCAGGGATACGCCTACGAGCAGTACTTC
TRBV2	TRBJ1-2	NA	TRBD1	CASSAHRGGYTF	TGTGCCAGCAGTGCTCACAGGGGTGGCTACACCTTC
TRBV5-1	TRBJ2-1	NA	TRBD2	CASSVNTGGNEQFF	TGCGCCAGCAGTGTCAATACGGGGGGCAATGAGCAGTTCTTC
TRBV19	TRBJ1-1	NA	NA	CASSILRGTEAFF	TGTGCCAGTAGTATTTTAAGGGGCACTGAAGCTTTCTTT
TRBV10-3	TRBJ2-5	NA	TRBD1	CAIRGQDQETQYF	TGTGCCATCAGGGGACAGGACCAAGAGACCCAGTACTTC
TRBV3-1/TRBV3-2	TRBJ1-1	NA	NA	CASSLDIRNTEAFF	TGTGCCAGCAGCCTTGACATTCGTAACACTGAAGCTTTCTTT
TRBV5-1	TRBJ2-1	NA	NA	CASSLAEGARYEQFF	TGCGCCAGCAGCTTGGCGGAGGGGGCTAGGTATGAGCAGTTCTTC
TRBV12-3/TRBV12-4	TRBJ1-4	few	NA	CASSLSVEEKLFF	TGTGCCAGCAGTTTATCAGTGGAGGAAAAACTGTTTTTT
TRBV28	TRBJ2-7	NA	TRBD1	CASSLPGQATYEQYF	TGTGCCAGCAGTTTACCCGGACAGGCGACCTACGAGCAGTACTTC
TRBV28	TRBJ2-7	NA	NA	CASSSPPRGSGKPYEQYF	TGTGCCAGCAGTTCCCCCCCACGGGGGAGCGGTAAGCCTTACGAGCAGTACTTC
TRBV11-2	TRBJ2-1	NA	TRBD2	CASSFERGSYNEQFF	TGTGCCAGCAGCTTCGAGCGGGGGTCCTACAATGAGCAGTTCTTC
TRBV5-6	TRBJ2-5	NA	TRBD2	CASTSGRVQTETQYF	TGTGCCAGCACTAGCGGGAGGGTCCAAACAGAGACCCAGTACTTC
TRBV27	TRBJ1-5	NA	NA	CASSFQRGQPQHF	TGTGCCAGCAGTTTCCAGCGGGGTCAGCCCCAGCATTTT
TRBV7-8	TRBJ2-3	NA	TRBD2	CASSIGLAGGTDTQYF	TGTGCCAGCAGCATTGGACTAGCGGGCGGCACAGATACGCAGTATTTT
TRBV4-2	TRBJ2-2	NA	NA	CASSPSRGGRNTGELFF	TGTGCCAGCAGCCCCAGCAGGGGAGGGAGGAACACCGGGGAGCTGTTTTTT
TRBV20-1	TRBJ2-3	NA	NA	CSATSPDTQYF	TGCAGTGCCACATCACCAGATACGCAGTATTTT
TRBV5-4	TRBJ1-4	NA	TRBD1	CASSRGQLNEKLFF	TGTGCCAGCAGCCGGGGACAGTTAAATGAAAAACTGTTTTTT